The rows below give T cell receptor beta chains drawn from one sample of a study of T cells after posttransplantation cyclophosphamide. The method was immunoSEQ multiplex PCR; TCRdb's version includes in-frame clones alone and lacks a portion of them. The sample lists 7,000 to 8,000 clones, 65% to 90% occurring once. The sequences come from CD4+ T cells sorted from blood, collected around 1,100 days after allogeneic stem cell transplant with posttransplant cyclophosphamide. The receptors shown here come from a female patient in her forties who received an allogeneic stem cell transplant from a related donor, was CMV-positive, and had no GVHD. Among the T cells, some may be from the graft donor. Each CDR3 is given without its conserved first and last residue. Each record gives: clone size, V gene, J gene, CDR3 protein. Expanded clones get a size class; other rows say once, few or many, or leave the size out.

size: .; V: TRBV19; J: TRBJ2-5; CDR3: ASSTTGAETQY
size: .; V: TRBV15; J: TRBJ2-3; CDR3: ATSGGLAGDLFSTDTQY
size: .; V: TRBV6-1; J: TRBJ1-6; CDR3: ASSDRQGNSPLH
size: few; V: TRBV27; J: TRBJ1-1; CDR3: ASRARDFPLKAF
size: .; V: TRBV6-1; J: TRBJ2-2; CDR3: ASSAVSGGVNTGELF
size: .; V: TRBV11-2; J: TRBJ2-5; CDR3: ASSLSGGAGTQY
size: .; V: TRBV10-3; J: TRBJ1-1; CDR3: AISYDRGGTEAF
size: .; V: TRBV19; J: TRBJ2-7; CDR3: ASSIQGRGYEQY
size: .; V: TRBV27; J: TRBJ2-3; CDR3: ASSTLTGGDTQY
size: .; V: TRBV29-1; J: TRBJ1-4; CDR3: SVDGQGDEKLF
size: once; V: TRBV18; J: TRBJ2-5; CDR3: ASSPLSGGAGSGQETQY
size: once; V: TRBV11-2; J: TRBJ2-5; CDR3: ASSLTRTSGETQY
size: .; V: TRBV7-8; J: TRBJ1-2; CDR3: ASSPLRGGGYT
size: .; V: TRBV19; J: TRBJ1-5; CDR3: ASSMVGTNSNQPQH
size: .; V: TRBV4-1; J: TRBJ1-1; CDR3: ASSQAGGLRTEAF
size: .; V: TRBV7-9; J: TRBJ2-3; CDR3: ASTPSGVTDTQY
size: .; V: TRBV6-5; J: TRBJ2-5; CDR3: ASSYIGGREMGTQY
size: .; V: TRBV5-5; J: TRBJ1-5; CDR3: ASSPVGGGQPQH
size: .; V: TRBV27; J: TRBJ2-1; CDR3: ASSLSGGGPDEQF
size: once; V: TRBV19; J: TRBJ1-5; CDR3: ASSSRERTAYYSNQPQH
size: .; V: TRBV11-2; J: TRBJ1-3; CDR3: ASSSRISGNTIY
size: few; V: TRBV9; J: TRBJ2-3; CDR3: ASSVEQRTDTQY
size: .; V: TRBV18; J: TRBJ2-7; CDR3: ASSLRTGGVYEQY
size: .; V: TRBV5-1; J: TRBJ1-2; CDR3: ASSSDTPGPRGNYGYT
size: .; V: TRBV9; J: TRBJ2-1; CDR3: ASSLRATQAFNEQF
size: .; V: TRBV2; J: TRBJ1-1; CDR3: ASTLRGEAF
size: .; V: TRBV4-2; J: TRBJ2-3; CDR3: ASSQDPGLVQY
size: .; V: TRBV29-1; J: TRBJ2-2; CDR3: SVGQGSGELF
size: .; V: TRBV6-5; J: TRBJ1-6; CDR3: ASSRRAGDYSPLH
size: .; V: TRBV6-1; J: TRBJ1-6; CDR3: ASSEAPGGNSPLH
size: few; V: TRBV19; J: TRBJ1-4; CDR3: ASSIFADEKLF
size: .; V: TRBV5-1; J: TRBJ2-1; CDR3: ASSPGLTGGEYNEQF
size: .; V: TRBV5-4; J: TRBJ2-2; CDR3: ASSLVGPGLSTGELF
size: .; V: TRBV6-1; J: TRBJ1-5; CDR3: ASRPDRGSNQPQH
size: .; V: TRBV6-5; J: TRBJ1-2; CDR3: ASSYGRGNGYT
size: .; V: TRBV19; J: TRBJ1-4; CDR3: ASSAPGDEKLF
size: few; V: TRBV19; J: TRBJ1-5; CDR3: ASRQGLGNQPQH
size: few; V: TRBV6-1; J: TRBJ1-3; CDR3: ASSSAVAGNTIY
size: once; V: TRBV9; J: TRBJ1-1; CDR3: ASSPRVGEAF
size: .; V: TRBV5-6; J: TRBJ2-5; CDR3: ASSLGATGLREETQY
size: once; V: TRBV2; J: TRBJ1-5; CDR3: ASEGAGFSNQPQH
size: .; V: TRBV7-2; J: TRBJ1-1; CDR3: ASSPRGLLGNTEAF
size: .; V: TRBV23-1; J: TRBJ2-4; CDR3: ASSQPRGQKH
size: .; V: TRBV11-2; J: TRBJ1-6; CDR3: ASSPGQATYNSPLH
size: .; V: TRBV5-1; J: TRBJ1-1; CDR3: ASSFRQGGGMNTEAF
size: .; V: TRBV2; J: TRBJ1-5; CDR3: ASNYRAINQPQH